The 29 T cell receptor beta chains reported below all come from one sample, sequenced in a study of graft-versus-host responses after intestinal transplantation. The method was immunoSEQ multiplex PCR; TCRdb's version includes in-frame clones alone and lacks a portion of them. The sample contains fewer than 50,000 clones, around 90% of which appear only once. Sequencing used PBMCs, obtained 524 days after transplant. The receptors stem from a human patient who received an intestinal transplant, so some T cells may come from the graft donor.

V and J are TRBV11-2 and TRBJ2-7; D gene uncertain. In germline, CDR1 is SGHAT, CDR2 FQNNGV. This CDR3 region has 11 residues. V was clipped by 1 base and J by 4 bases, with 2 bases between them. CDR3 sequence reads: CASSLAYEQYF. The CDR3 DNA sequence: TGTGCCAGCAGCTTAGCTTACGAGCAGTACTTC.

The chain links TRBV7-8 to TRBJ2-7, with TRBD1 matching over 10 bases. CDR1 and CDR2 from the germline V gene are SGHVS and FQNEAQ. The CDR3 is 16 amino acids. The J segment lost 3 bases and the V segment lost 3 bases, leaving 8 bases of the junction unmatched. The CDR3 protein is CASSFAGTGAGYEQYF. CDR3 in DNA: TGTGCCAGCAGCTTTGCGGGGACAGGGGCCGGCTACGAGCAGTACTTC. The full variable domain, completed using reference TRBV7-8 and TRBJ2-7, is GAGVSQSPRYKVAKRGQDVALRCDPISGHVSLFWYQQALGQGPEFLTYFQNEAQLDKSGLPSDRFFAERPEGSVSTLKIQRTQQEDSAVYLCASSFAGTGAGYEQYFGPGTRLTVT.

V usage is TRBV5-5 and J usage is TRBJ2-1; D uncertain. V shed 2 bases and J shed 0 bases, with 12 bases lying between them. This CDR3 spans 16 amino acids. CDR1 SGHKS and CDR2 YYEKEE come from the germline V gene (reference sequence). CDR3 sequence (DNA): TGTGCCAGCAGCTTCTCCGGCCTTCTCTCCTACAATGAGCAGTTCTTC. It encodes CASSFSGLLSYNEQFF.

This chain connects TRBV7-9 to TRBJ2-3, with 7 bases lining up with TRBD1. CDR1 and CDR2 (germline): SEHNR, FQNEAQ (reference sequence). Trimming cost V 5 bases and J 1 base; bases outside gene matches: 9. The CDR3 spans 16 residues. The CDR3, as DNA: TGTGCCAGCAGCCCGACGGACAGGCCGGGCACAGATACGCAGTATTTT. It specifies CASSPTDRPGTDTQYF.

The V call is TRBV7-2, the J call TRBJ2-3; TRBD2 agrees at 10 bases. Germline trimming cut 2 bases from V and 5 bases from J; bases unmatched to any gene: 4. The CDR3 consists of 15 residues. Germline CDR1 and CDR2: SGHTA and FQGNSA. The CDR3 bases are TGTGCCAGCAGCTTATTAGCGGGAGGCGGAGATACGCAGTATTTT. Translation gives CASSLLAGGGDTQYF. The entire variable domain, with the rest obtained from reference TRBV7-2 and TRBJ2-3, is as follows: GAGVSQSPSNKVTEKGKDVELRCDPISGHTALYWYRQSLGQGLEFLIYFQGNSAPDKSGLPSDRFSAERTGGSVSTLTIQRTQQEDSAVYLCASSLLAGGGDTQYFGPGTRLTVL.

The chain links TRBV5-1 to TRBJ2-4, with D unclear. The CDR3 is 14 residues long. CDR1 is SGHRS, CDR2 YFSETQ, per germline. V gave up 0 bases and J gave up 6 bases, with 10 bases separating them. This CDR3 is CASSLGDTPNIQYF. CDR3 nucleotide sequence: TGCGCCAGCAGCTTGGGCGACACCCCAAACATTCAGTACTTC. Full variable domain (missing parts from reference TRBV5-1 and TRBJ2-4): KAGVTQTPRYLIKTRGQQVTLSCSPISGHRSVSWYQQTPGQGLQFLFEYFSETQRNKGNFPGRFSGRQFSNSRSEMNVSTLELGDSALYLCASSLGDTPNIQYFGAGTRLSVL.

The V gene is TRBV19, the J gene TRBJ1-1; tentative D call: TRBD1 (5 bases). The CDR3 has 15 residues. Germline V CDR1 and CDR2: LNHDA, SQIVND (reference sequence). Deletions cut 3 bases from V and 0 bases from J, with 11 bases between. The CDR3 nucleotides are TGTGCCAGTAGTATTTTTGACAGTTTGAACACTGAAGCTTTCTTT. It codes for CASSIFDSLNTEAFF.

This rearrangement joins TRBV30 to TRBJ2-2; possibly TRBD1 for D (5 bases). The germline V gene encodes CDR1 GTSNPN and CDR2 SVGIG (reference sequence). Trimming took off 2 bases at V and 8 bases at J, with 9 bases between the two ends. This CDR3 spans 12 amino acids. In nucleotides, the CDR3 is TGTGCCTGGAGTAAGGGGAAAGGGGAGCTGTTTTTT. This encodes CAWSKGKGELFF.

CDR3 DNA sequence: TGTGCCAGCTCACCCCCCACAGATACGCAGTATTTT. This sequence encodes CASSPPTDTQYF. The chain employs TRBV18 and TRBJ2-3, with D unresolved. V gave up 3 bases and J gave up 2 bases, with 3 bases separating them. CDR3 length equals 12 residues. Germline V CDR1 and CDR2: KGHSH, LQKENI.

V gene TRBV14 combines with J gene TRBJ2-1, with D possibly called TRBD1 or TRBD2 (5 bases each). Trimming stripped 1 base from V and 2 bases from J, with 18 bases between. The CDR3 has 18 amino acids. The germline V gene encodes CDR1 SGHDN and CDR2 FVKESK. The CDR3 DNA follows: TGTGCCAGCAGCCAAGGAGGGTCGGACACTAAACCCTACAATGAGCAGTTCTTC. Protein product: CASSQGGSDTKPYNEQFF. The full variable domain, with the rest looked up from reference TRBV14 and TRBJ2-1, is EAGVTQFPSHSVIEKGQTVTLRCDPISGHDNLYWYRRVMGKEIKFLLHFVKESKQDESGMPNNRFLAERTGGTYSTLKVQPAELEDSGVYFCASSQGGSDTKPYNEQFFGPGTRLTVL.

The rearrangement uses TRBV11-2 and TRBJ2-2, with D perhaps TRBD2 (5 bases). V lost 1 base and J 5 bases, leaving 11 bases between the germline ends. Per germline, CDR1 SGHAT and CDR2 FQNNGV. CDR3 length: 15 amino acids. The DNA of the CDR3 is TGTGCCAGCAGCTTAGGAACGGGGAGAACCGGGGAGCTGTTTTTT. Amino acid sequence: CASSLGTGRTGELFF. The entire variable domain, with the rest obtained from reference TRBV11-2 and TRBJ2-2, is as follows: EAGVAQSPRYKIIEKRQSVAFWCNPISGHATLYWYQQILGQGPKLLIQFQNNGVVDDSQLPKDRFSAERLKGVDSTLKIQPAKLEDSAVYLCASSLGTGRTGELFFGEGSRLTVL.

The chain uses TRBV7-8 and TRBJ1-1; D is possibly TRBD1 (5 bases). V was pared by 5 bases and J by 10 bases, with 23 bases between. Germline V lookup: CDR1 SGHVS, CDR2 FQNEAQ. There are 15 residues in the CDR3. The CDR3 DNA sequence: TGTGCCAGCAGCCCATCTCCGGTCAGGGATCAAGGAGCTTTCTTT. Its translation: CASSPSPVRDQGAFF. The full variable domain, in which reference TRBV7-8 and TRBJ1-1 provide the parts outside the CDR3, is GAGVSQSPRYKVAKRGQDVALRCDPISGHVSLFWYQQALGQGPEFLTYFQNEAQLDKSGLPSDRFFAERPEGSVSTLKIQRTQQEDSAVYLCASSPSPVRDQGAFFGQGTRLTVV.

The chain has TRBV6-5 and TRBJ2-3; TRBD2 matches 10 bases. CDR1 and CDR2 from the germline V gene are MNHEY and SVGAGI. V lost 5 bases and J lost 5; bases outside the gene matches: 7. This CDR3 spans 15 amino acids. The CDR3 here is CASSLLAGAGDTQYF. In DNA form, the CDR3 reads TGTGCCAGCAGTCTTCTAGCGGGAGCGGGAGATACGCAGTATTTT.

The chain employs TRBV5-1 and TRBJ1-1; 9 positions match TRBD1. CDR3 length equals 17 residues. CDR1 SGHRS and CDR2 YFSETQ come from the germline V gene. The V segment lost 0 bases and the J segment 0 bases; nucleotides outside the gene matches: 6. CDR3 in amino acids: CASSLVRGQGMNTEAFF. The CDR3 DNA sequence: TGCGCCAGCAGCTTGGTGAGGGGACAGGGCATGAACACTGAAGCTTTCTTT. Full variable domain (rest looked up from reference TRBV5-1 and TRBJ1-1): KAGVTQTPRYLIKTRGQQVTLSCSPISGHRSVSWYQQTPGQGLQFLFEYFSETQRNKGNFPGRFSGRQFSNSRSEMNVSTLELGDSALYLCASSLVRGQGMNTEAFFGQGTRLTVV.

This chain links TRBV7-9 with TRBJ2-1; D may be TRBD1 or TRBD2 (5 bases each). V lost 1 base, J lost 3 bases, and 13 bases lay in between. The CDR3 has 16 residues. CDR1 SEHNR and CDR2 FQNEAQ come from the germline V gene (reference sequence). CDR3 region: CASSLDGGVFYNEQFF. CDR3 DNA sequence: TGTGCCAGCAGCTTAGATGGGGGAGTGTTCTACAATGAGCAGTTCTTC.

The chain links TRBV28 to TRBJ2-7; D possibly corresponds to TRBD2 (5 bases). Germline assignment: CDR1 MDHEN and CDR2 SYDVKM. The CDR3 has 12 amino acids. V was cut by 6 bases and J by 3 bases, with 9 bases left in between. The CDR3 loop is CASSEGYYEQYF. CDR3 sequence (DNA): TGTGCCAGCAGCGAGGGCTACTACGAGCAGTACTTC.

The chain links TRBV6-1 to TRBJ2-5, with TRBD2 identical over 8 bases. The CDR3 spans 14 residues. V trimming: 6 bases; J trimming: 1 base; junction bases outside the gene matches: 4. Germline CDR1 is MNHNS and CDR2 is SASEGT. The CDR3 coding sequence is TGTGCCAGCAGAATTACTAGCGGCCAAGAGACCCAGTACTTC. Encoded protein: CASRITSGQETQYF.

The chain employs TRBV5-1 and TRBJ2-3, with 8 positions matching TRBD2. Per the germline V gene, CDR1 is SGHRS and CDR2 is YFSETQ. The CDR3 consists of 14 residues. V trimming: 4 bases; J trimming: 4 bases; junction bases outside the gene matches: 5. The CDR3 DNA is TGCGCCAGCAGCCGGGGGGGTGCTGCAGATACGCAGTATTTT. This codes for CASSRGGAADTQYF.

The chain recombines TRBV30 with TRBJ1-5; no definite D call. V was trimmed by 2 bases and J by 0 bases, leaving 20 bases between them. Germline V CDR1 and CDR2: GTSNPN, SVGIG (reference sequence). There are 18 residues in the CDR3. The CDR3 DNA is TGTGCCTGGAGTTCAGGCAGGCTGGCCCACGATAGCAATCAGCCCCAGCATTTT. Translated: CAWSSGRLAHDSNQPQHF.

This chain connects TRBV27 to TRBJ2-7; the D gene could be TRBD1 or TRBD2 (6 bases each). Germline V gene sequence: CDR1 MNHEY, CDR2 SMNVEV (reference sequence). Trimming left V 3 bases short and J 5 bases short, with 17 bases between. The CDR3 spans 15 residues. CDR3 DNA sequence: TGTGCCAGCAGTTTCGGAACAGGGAGGCCCCACGAGCAGTACTTC. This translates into CASSFGTGRPHEQYF.

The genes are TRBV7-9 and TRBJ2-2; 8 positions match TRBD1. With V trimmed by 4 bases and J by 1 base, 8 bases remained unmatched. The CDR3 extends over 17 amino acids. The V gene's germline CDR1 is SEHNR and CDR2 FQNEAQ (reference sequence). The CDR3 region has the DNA TGTGCCAGCAGCTCTATATCAGGGACAGGGAACACCGGGGAGCTGTTTTTT. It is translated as CASSSISGTGNTGELFF.

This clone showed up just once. The CDR3 here is CATSRGTGGGQPQHF. DNA for the CDR3: TGTGCCACCAGCAGAGGCACAGGGGGCGGTCAGCCCCAGCATTTT. The genes are TRBV15 and TRBJ1-5; 9 bases line up with TRBD1. CDR3 length: 15 amino acids. Germline V gene data show CDR1 as LNHNV and CDR2 as YYDKDF (reference sequence). V lost 1 base and J lost 6; bases outside the gene matches: 4.

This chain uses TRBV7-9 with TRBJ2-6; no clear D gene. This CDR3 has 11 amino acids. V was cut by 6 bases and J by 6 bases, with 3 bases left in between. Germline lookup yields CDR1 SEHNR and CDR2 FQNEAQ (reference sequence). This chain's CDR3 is CASRSANVLTF. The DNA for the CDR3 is TGTGCCAGCAGATCGGCCAACGTCCTGACTTTC.

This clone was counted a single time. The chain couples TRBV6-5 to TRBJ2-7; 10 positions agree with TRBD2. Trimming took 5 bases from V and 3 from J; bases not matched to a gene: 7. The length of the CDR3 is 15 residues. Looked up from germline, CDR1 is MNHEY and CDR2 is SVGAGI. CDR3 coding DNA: TGTGCCAGCAGTGGGGTTAGCGGGAGGCGCTACGAGCAGTACTTC. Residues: CASSGVSGRRYEQYF.

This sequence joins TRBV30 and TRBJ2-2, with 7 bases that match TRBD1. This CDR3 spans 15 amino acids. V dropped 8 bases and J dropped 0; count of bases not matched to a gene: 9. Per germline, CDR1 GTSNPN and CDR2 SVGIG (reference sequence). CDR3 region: CARTGDSSNTGELFF. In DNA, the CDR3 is TGTGCCCGGACCGGGGACAGTTCGAACACCGGGGAGCTGTTTTTT.

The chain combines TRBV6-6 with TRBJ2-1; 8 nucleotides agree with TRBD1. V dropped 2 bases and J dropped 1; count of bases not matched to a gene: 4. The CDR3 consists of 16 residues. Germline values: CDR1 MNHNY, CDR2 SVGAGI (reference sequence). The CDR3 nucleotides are TGTGCCAGCAGTTACGGACAGGGAAGTTCCTACAATGAGCAGTTCTTC. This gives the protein CASSYGQGSSYNEQFF.

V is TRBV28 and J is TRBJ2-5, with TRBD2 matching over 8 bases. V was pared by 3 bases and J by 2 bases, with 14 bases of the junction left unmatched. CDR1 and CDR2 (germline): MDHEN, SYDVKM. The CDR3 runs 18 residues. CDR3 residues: CASSFAAGGRDEQETQYF. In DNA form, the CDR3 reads TGTGCCAGCAGTTTCGCGGCGGGAGGAAGGGACGAACAAGAGACCCAGTACTTC.

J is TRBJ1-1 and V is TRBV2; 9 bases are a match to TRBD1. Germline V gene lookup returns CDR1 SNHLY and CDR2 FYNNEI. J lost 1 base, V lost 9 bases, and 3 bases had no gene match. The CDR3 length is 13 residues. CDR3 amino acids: CASGTGRNTEAFF. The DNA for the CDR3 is TGTGCCAGTGGGACAGGGAGGAACACTGAAGCTTTCTTT.

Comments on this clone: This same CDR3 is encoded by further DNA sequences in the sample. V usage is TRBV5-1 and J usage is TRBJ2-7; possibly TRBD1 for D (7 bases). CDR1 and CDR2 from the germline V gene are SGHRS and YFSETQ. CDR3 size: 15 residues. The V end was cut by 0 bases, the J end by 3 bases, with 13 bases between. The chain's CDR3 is CASSLGQGGLYEQYF. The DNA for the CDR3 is TGCGCCAGCAGCTTGGGGCAGGGGGGACTCTACGAGCAGTACTTC.